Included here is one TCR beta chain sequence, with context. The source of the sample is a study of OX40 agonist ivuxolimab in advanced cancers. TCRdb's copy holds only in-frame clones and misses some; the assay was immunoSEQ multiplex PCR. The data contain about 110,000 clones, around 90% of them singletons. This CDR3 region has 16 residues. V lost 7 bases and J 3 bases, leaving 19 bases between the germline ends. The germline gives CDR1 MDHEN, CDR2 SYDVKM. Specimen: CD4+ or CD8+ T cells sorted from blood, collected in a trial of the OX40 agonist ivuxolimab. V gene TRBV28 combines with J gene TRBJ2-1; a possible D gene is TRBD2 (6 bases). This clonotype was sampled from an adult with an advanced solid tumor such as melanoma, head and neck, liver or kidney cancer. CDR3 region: CASTPSGLLFYNEQFF. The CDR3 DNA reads TGTGCCAGCACCCCCTCAGGACTACTTTTCTACAATGAGCAGTTCTTC.